This TCR beta chain was captured by sequencing in a study of cytomegalovirus exposure and HLA in healthy donors. Study overall: An early release of data contained 75 million to 100 million unique TCRs, which came from HLA-typed donors.

The CDR3 sequence is 13 residues long. V was clipped by 10 bases and J by 4 bases; unmatched bases: 8. From germline, CDR1 is ENHRY and CDR2 SYGVKD. General study findings and limits: The authors later found TCR association rates varying by HLA locus, with DRB1 most and HLA-C fewest. An ancestry cluster, one associated with Asian ancestry, reportedly showed fewer N-insertions than the approximately 720-donor mean in a later analysis.

This PCR relied on a set of 60 Vbeta primers and 13 Jbeta primers. The protocol was immunoSEQ multiplex PCR, while the TCRdb copy is restricted to in-frame clones and leaves out a portion. The sample shows roughly 100,000 clones, over 65% of them seen only once. On this clone: Its antigen is currently unknown.

Sequencing was carried out using PBMCs. This clonotype was sampled from a man aged 35 to 55 in good health and CMV-seropositive. The chain uses TRBV10-3 and TRBJ2-7; 9 bases match TRBD1. The chain's CDR3 is CATQDRGRYEQYF. CDR3 bases: TGTGCCACCCAGGACAGGGGAAGGTACGAGCAGTACTTC.